These 4 T cell receptor beta chains were sequenced from one sample in a study of T cell clonotyping in hematopoietic cell transplantation. The repertoire was sequenced with immunoSEQ multiplex PCR; TCRdb's copy has only in-frame clones and lacks some. The sample records around 16,000 clones, roughly 90% being singletons. The sequenced sample consisted of peripheral blood mononuclear cells. These receptors were taken from a man in his fifties in good health. Some clones in this sample may be carry-over from other donors' samples.

This clone showed up just a few times. CDR3 bases: TGTGCCAGCAGCTCAGGGACTCTCTCACCCCTCCACTTT. Its protein is CASSSGTLSPLHF. The V and J genes are TRBV7-9 and TRBJ1-6, with TRBD1 as a possible D gene (5 bases). V shed 4 bases and J shed 10 bases, with 11 bases lying between them. The CDR3 has 13 residues. CDR1 SEHNR and CDR2 FQNEAQ come from the germline V gene (reference sequence).

The CDR3 region has the DNA TGTGCCAGCAGCTTTAACAGAGTCTCTGGGGCCAACGTCCTGACTTTC. This gives the protein CASSFNRVSGANVLTF. This rearrangement joins TRBV5-4 to TRBJ2-6; D remains unclear. CDR3 size: 16 residues. The V gene lost 2 bases and the J gene lost 0 bases, with 9 bases spanning the gap. CDR1 is SGHNT and CDR2 is YYREEE in the germline V gene (reference sequence).

The rearrangement links TRBV27 to TRBJ2-7; 9 bases match TRBD1. V dropped 0 bases and J dropped 2; count of bases not matched to a gene: 2. The CDR3 spans 15 residues. The germline CDR1 and CDR2 sequences are MNHEY and SMNVEV (reference sequence). This chain's CDR3 is CASSLSGTGPYEQYF. DNA for the CDR3: TGTGCCAGCAGTTTATCCGGGACAGGGCCCTACGAGCAGTACTTC.

V and J are TRBV4-2 and TRBJ1-4, with D uncertain. Trimming stripped 2 bases from V and 11 bases from J, with 18 bases between. Looked up from germline, CDR1 is LGHNA and CDR2 is YNFKEQ. The CDR3 is 15 amino acids. CDR3 in DNA: TGTGCCAGCAGCCAAAATGGGGTGGCCGGAAAGAAACTGTTTTTT. This sequence encodes CASSQNGVAGKKLFF.